The sequence of this T cell receptor (beta chain) was determined in a study of OX40 agonist ivuxolimab in advanced cancers. Study-wide background: Patients received the agonistic anti-OX40 (CD134) antibody ivuxolimab. Study-wide findings and caveats: Expanded peripheral T cell antigen specificity was not determined.

As regards this clone: Its specificity is not known.

TCRdb's copy holds only in-frame clones and misses some; the assay was immunoSEQ multiplex PCR. The data hold some 67,000 clones, with roughly 88% observed a single time. This sequence originates from an adult with an advanced solid tumor such as melanoma, head and neck, liver or kidney cancer. Sample: CD4+ or CD8+ T cells sorted from blood, taken in a trial of the OX40 agonist ivuxolimab.

CDR3 residues: CASTQGSQANYGYTF. CDR3 nucleotides: TGTGCCAGCACCCAGGGCAGCCAAGCTAACTATGGCTACACCTTC. V usage is TRBV7-2 and J usage is TRBJ1-2; a weak D match, TRBD1 (5 bases). This CDR3 has 15 residues. Per germline, CDR1 SGHTA and CDR2 FQGNSA. V was trimmed by 7 bases and J by 0 bases, leaving 15 bases between them.